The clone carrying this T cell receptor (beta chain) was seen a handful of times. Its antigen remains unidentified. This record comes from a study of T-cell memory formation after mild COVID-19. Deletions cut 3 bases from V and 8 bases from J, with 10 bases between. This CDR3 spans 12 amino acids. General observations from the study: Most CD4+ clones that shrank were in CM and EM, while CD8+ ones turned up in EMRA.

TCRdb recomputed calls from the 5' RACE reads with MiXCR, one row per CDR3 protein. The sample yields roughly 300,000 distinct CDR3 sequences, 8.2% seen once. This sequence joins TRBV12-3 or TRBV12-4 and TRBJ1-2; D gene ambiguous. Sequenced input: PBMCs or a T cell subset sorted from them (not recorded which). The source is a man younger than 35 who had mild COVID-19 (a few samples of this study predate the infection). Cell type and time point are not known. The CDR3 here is CASSFVAGGYTF. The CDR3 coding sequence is TGTGCCAGCAGTTTCGTTGCAGGCGGCTACACCTTC.